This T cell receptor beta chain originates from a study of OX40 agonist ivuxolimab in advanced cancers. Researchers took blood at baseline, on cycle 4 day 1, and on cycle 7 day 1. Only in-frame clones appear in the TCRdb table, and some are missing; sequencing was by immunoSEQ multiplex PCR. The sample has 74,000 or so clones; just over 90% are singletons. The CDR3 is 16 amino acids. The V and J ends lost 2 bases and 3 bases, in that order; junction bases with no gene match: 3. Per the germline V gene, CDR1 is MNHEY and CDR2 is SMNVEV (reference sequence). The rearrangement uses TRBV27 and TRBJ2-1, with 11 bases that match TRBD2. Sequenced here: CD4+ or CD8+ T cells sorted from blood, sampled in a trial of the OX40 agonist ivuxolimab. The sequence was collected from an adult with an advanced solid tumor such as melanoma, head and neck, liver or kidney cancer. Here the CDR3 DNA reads TGTGCCAGCAGTTTAGCCGGGACTAGCGGCTACAATGAGCAGTTCTTC. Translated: CASSLAGTSGYNEQFF.